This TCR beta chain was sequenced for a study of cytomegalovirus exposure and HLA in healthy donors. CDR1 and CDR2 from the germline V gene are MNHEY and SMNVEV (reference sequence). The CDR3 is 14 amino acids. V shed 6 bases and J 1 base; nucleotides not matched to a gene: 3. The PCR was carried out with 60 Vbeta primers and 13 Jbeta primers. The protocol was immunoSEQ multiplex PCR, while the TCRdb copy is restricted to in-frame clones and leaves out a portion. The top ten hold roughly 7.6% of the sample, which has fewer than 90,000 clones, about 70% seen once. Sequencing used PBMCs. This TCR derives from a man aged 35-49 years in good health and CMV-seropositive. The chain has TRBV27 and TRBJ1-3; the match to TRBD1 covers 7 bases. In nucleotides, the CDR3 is TGTGCCAGCAGCACAGGGGTTTCTGGAAACACCATATATTTT. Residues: CASSTGVSGNTIYF.